These T cell receptor beta chains were read from a single sample in a study of blood T cell repertoires in COVID-19. This table comes from immunoSEQ multiplex PCR, and its TCRdb copy is limited to in-frame clones, with some not included. The data show roughly 220,000 clones, with 85% to 90% seen just once and around 5.7% held by the top ten. Material: peripheral blood. The source is a man older than 75 with acute or convalescent COVID-19. CDR3s include the opening cysteine and the closing phenylalanine or tryptophan. Fields, in order: J gene, V gene, clone size, D gene, CDR3 DNA, CDR3 protein. A D gene is named only where the DNA matches it firmly. Some rows have no size entry. The others give once, few or many, or a class for an expanded clone.

j_gene: TRBJ1-6; v_gene: TRBV6-5; abundance: NA; d_gene: NA; CDR3nt: TGTGCCAGCAGTTACTCGAACAGGGACAATTCACCCCTCCACTTT; CDR3aa: CASSYSNRDNSPLHF
j_gene: TRBJ1-5; v_gene: TRBV6-5; abundance: NA; d_gene: TRBD1; CDR3nt: TGTGCCAGCAGAACAGGGACAGGGGGTCAGCCCCAGCATTTT; CDR3aa: CASRTGTGGQPQHF
j_gene: TRBJ2-2; v_gene: TRBV7-9; abundance: NA; d_gene: TRBD1; CDR3nt: TGTGCCAGCACCCAGGGGGCGACTGCGAACACCGGGGAGCTGTTTTTT; CDR3aa: CASTQGATANTGELFF
j_gene: TRBJ2-1; v_gene: TRBV9; abundance: once; d_gene: TRBD2; CDR3nt: TGTGCCAGCAGCGTAGGGCCCGGACTAGCGGGAGGCCCCTATGAGCAGTTCTTC; CDR3aa: CASSVGPGLAGGPYEQFF
j_gene: TRBJ2-7; v_gene: TRBV7-8; abundance: NA; d_gene: TRBD2; CDR3nt: TGTGCCAGCAGCCCACGTAAGATAGCGGGAGGGAGCAGGGAGCAGTACTTC; CDR3aa: CASSPRKIAGGSREQYF
j_gene: TRBJ2-3; v_gene: TRBV28; abundance: NA; d_gene: NA; CDR3nt: TGTGCCAGCAGTCGCTATCCCGAAGATACGCAGTATTTT; CDR3aa: CASSRYPEDTQYF
j_gene: TRBJ2-3; v_gene: TRBV9; abundance: few; d_gene: NA; CDR3nt: TGTGCCAGCAGCGTAGCCCTTATCACAGATACGCAGTATTTT; CDR3aa: CASSVALITDTQYF
j_gene: TRBJ2-7; v_gene: TRBV2; abundance: NA; d_gene: NA; CDR3nt: TGTGCCACCAGACGGGGGGCTACGTCCTACGAGCAGTACTTC; CDR3aa: CATRRGATSYEQYF
j_gene: TRBJ1-1; v_gene: TRBV30; abundance: NA; d_gene: TRBD1; CDR3nt: TGTGCCTGGAGTGTTAGGGGACAGCCGAACACTGAAGCTTTCTTT; CDR3aa: CAWSVRGQPNTEAFF
j_gene: TRBJ1-2; v_gene: TRBV4-3; abundance: NA; d_gene: TRBD1; CDR3nt: TGCGCCAGCAGCCAAATTGGGACAGGGACTGGTGGCTACACCTTC; CDR3aa: CASSQIGTGTGGYTF
j_gene: TRBJ2-1; v_gene: TRBV12-3/TRBV12-4; abundance: NA; d_gene: NA; CDR3nt: TGTGCCAGCAGTTCCAACAATGAGCAGTTCTTC; CDR3aa: CASSSNNEQFF
j_gene: TRBJ2-7; v_gene: TRBV2; abundance: NA; d_gene: TRBD2; CDR3nt: TGTGCCAGCAGTGGCTATTTACTAGCGGGAGAATCCTACGAGCAGTACTTC; CDR3aa: CASSGYLLAGESYEQYF
j_gene: TRBJ1-4; v_gene: TRBV18; abundance: once; d_gene: NA; CDR3nt: TGTGCCAGCTCACCAGGCAGGGGAACTAATGAAAAACTGTTTTTT; CDR3aa: CASSPGRGTNEKLFF
j_gene: TRBJ1-4; v_gene: TRBV4-1; abundance: NA; d_gene: NA; CDR3nt: TGCGCCAGCAGCCAAGCTTCGGAGCCGTTCGGAACACTGTTTTTT; CDR3aa: CASSQASEPFGTLFF
j_gene: TRBJ2-3; v_gene: TRBV24-1; abundance: NA; d_gene: NA; CDR3nt: TGTGCCACCAGTGATTTAGGCGGGACTAGCACAGATACGCAGTATTTT; CDR3aa: CATSDLGGTSTDTQYF
j_gene: TRBJ2-6; v_gene: TRBV7-9; abundance: NA; d_gene: TRBD1; CDR3nt: TGTGCCAGCAGCCCCGACAGGGGTGTCGGGGCCAACGTCCTGACTTTC; CDR3aa: CASSPDRGVGANVLTF
j_gene: TRBJ2-5; v_gene: TRBV5-1; abundance: once; d_gene: TRBD2; CDR3nt: TGCGCCAGCGTTCTTACGACTAGCGGGATGCGGCAAGAGACCCAGTACTTC; CDR3aa: CASVLTTSGMRQETQYF
j_gene: TRBJ2-7; v_gene: TRBV28; abundance: NA; d_gene: NA; CDR3nt: TGTGCCAGCAGTTTCCCAGGCACGAGATCCTACGAGCAGTACTTC; CDR3aa: CASSFPGTRSYEQYF
j_gene: TRBJ2-3; v_gene: TRBV28; abundance: NA; d_gene: NA; CDR3nt: TGTGCCAGCAGTACCGGTACAGATACGCAGTATTTT; CDR3aa: CASSTGTDTQYF
j_gene: TRBJ2-1; v_gene: TRBV3-1/TRBV3-2; abundance: NA; d_gene: NA; CDR3nt: TGTGCCAGCAGCCAAGATCCGAGCGCCAACAATGAGCAGTTCTTC; CDR3aa: CASSQDPSANNEQFF
j_gene: TRBJ2-1; v_gene: TRBV5-1; abundance: NA; d_gene: NA; CDR3nt: TGCGCCAGCAGCTTGGGCCAGGGGGGACTCAATGAGCAGTTCTTC; CDR3aa: CASSLGQGGLNEQFF
j_gene: TRBJ2-1; v_gene: TRBV11-2; abundance: few; d_gene: TRBD2; CDR3nt: TGTGCCAGCAGCTTAGATTTGTACCTGGGAGGGCCCTACAATGAGCAGTTCTTC; CDR3aa: CASSLDLYLGGPYNEQFF
j_gene: TRBJ1-6; v_gene: TRBV6-5; abundance: few; d_gene: NA; CDR3nt: TGTGCCAGCCGACAGTCTTTGGGGCTCAATTCACCCCTCCACTTT; CDR3aa: CASRQSLGLNSPLHF
j_gene: TRBJ1-5; v_gene: TRBV19; abundance: NA; d_gene: TRBD1; CDR3nt: TGTGCCAGTAGTATCCAGGGACAGTGGCAGCCCCAGCATTTT; CDR3aa: CASSIQGQWQPQHF